This T cell receptor (beta chain) was captured by sequencing in a study of regulatory T cells in long-lasting Graves disease. In the study overall: Graves' patients with a new diagnosis had received antithyroid drugs under 3 months.

Notes on the study in general: It was possible that the small sample size reduced accuracy.

Time point in this sample: newly diagnosed GD, antithyroid drugs for less than 3 months. The TCR library used RNA extracted from PBMCs. CDR3 length equals 14 residues. Germline CDR1 reads MNHEY; CDR2 reads SVGEGT. The V and J ends lost 7 bases and 4 bases, in that order; junction bases with no gene match: 5. In this sample, this clonotype turned up a few times. Its antigen is not identified. Since a much larger clone is just one base distant, this may be a read error. Arm-PCR of CDR3 regions and iRepertoire HTBI primers were used to build TCR beta libraries. TCRdb re-called the multiplex PCR reads through MiXCR, storing one row per CDR3 protein. This table has around 450,000 distinct CDR3 sequences, 14% to 15% appearing once. Another study also made use of these data, one on T cells in Graves' hyperthyroidism and ophthalmopathy. That paper states: In patients aged 18 to 65, hyperthyroidism was newly diagnosed, with duration under 2 months. The HTBI primer set drove a first-round RT-PCR of the TCR CDR3.

This sequence was found in a woman in her twenties or thirties with Graves disease. The chain joins TRBV6-2 or TRBV6-3 to TRBJ2-7; 12 nucleotides align to TRBD2. The material sequenced was peripheral blood mononuclear cells (PBMCs), taken at new diagnosis, from a patient treated with antithyroid drugs. The DNA for the CDR3 is TGTGCCAGCACCCAGACTAGCGGGAGTTACGAGCAGTACTTC. Translated, it gives CASTQTSGSYEQYF.